The 11 T cell receptor beta chains below all came from one sample that was sequenced in a study of pediatric ulcerative colitis. Here immunoSEQ multiplex PCR was the method, and the copy in TCRdb shows in-frame clones only, minus some. This table has tens of thousands of clones, about 87% appearing once. Sequencing was done on a sample of blood. The receptor source for this set is a boy between 10 and 17 years old who was a control in a study of pediatric ulcerative colitis.

The table lists this clone with a few counts. The V gene is TRBV27, the J gene TRBJ1-2; no clear D gene. CDR3 length equals 14 residues. The V end lost 5 bases, the J end lost 4 bases, and 14 bases lay between the germline ends. Per the germline V gene, CDR1 is MNHEY and CDR2 is SMNVEV (reference sequence). The CDR3 DNA sequence: TGTGCCAGCAGTACCCATGCAGCAAGCTATGGCTACACCTTC. Protein sequence: CASSTHAASYGYTF.

This chain joins TRBV27 and TRBJ2-3; 7 nucleotides line up with TRBD2. CDR1 MNHEY and CDR2 SMNVEV come from the germline V gene (reference sequence). This CDR3 region has 15 residues. V lost 3 bases to trimming and J lost 5 bases; unmatched junction nucleotides: 8. The CDR3 sequence is CASSFVAGAGDTQYF. Written as DNA, the CDR3 is TGTGCCAGCAGTTTCGTCGCGGGAGCGGGAGATACGCAGTATTTT.

In the case of this clone: The junction shows a germline mismatch at one end, possibly a read error. This rearrangement joins TRBV27 to TRBJ2-3, with D maybe TRBD1 (6 bases). Germline V gene sequence: CDR1 MNHEY, CDR2 SMNVEV (reference sequence). This CDR3 comprises 13 residues. CDR3 in amino acids: CAGSHSGADTQYF. The CDR3 nucleotides read TGTGCCGGCAGCCACTCAGGGGCAGATACGCAGTATTTT.

This clone has just a few counts. Here the CDR3 DNA reads TGTGCCAGCTCACCACTACAGGGCCAGGAGGCTTTCTTT. As protein: CASSPLQGQEAFF. This chain uses TRBV18 with TRBJ1-1; TRBD1 is a possible D gene (6 bases). Germline loops: CDR1 KGHSH, CDR2 LQKENI. V gave up 1 base and J gave up 11 bases, with 14 bases separating them. CDR3 length: 13 residues.

The chain links TRBV7-8 to TRBJ2-7, with 13 bases lining up with TRBD2. J was trimmed by 0 bases and V by 5 bases; bases with no gene match: 13. CDR1 is SGHVS, CDR2 FQNEAQ, per germline. The CDR3 is 19 residues long. CDR3 residues: CASSKLWTSGGPSSYEQYF. DNA for the CDR3: TGTGCCAGCAGCAAATTATGGACTAGCGGGGGCCCGAGCTCCTACGAGCAGTACTTC.

The CDR3 nucleotides read TGTGCCAGCAGTGTGGAGCAGTTTAATAATTCACCCCTCCACTTT. Translating it yields CASSVEQFNNSPLHF. The chain links TRBV2 to TRBJ1-6, with D uncertain. From germline, CDR1 is SNHLY and CDR2 FYNNEI. The V end lost 4 bases, the J end lost 5 bases, and 12 bases lay between the germline ends. CDR3 length: 15 amino acids.

The chain couples TRBV27 to TRBJ2-1, with D hard to call. The germline gives CDR1 MNHEY, CDR2 SMNVEV (reference sequence). The CDR3 covers 13 residues. V was cut by 3 bases and J by 3 bases, with 6 bases left in between. CDR3 DNA sequence: TGTGCCAGCAGTTTCCGGATCTACAATGAGCAGTTCTTC. It specifies CASSFRIYNEQFF.

CDR3 amino acids: CASIRLGQYF. The DNA for the CDR3 is TGTGCCAGCATCCGTCTGGGGCAGTACTTC. The chain employs TRBV11-3 and TRBJ2-7; no clear D gene. This CDR3 is built from 10 residues. Germline CDR1 and CDR2: SGHNT and YENEEA. The germline V and J ends were trimmed by 7 bases and 9 bases, with 10 bases remaining between them.

The genes are TRBV7-3 and TRBJ2-3; D is ambiguous. The germline V gene encodes CDR1 SGHTA and CDR2 FQGTGA. The CDR3 contains 14 residues. V lost 0 bases, J lost 6 bases, and 10 bases lay in between. The CDR3 region is CASSLTYPTDTQYF. CDR3 DNA: TGTGCCAGCAGCTTAACGTACCCTACTGATACGCAGTATTTT.

V and J are TRBV30 and TRBJ1-5; TRBD1 matches 7 bases. Germline V CDR1 and CDR2: GTSNPN, SVGIG (reference sequence). The CDR3 extends over 15 amino acids. V was clipped by 3 bases and J by 4 bases; unmatched bases: 9. CDR3 nucleotides: TGTGCCTGGAGGGACTCGGGACAGTATAATCAGCCCCAGCATTTT. It codes for CAWRDSGQYNQPQHF.

The V gene is TRBV6-5, the J gene TRBJ1-1; D is unresolved. CDR3 length: 14 residues. Germline V gives CDR1 MNHEY, CDR2 SVGAGI. V gave up 6 bases and J gave up 5 bases, with 16 bases separating them. The CDR3 loop is CASSQGRLLTEAFF. The CDR3, as DNA: TGTGCCAGCAGCCAAGGTCGTTTGTTAACTGAAGCTTTCTTT.